This entry is about one TCR beta chain. The target of this receptor is not known. Qualities for individual bases were not recorded, and no much larger clone is one base off. Library prep was done by 5' RACE. The sample was run on an Illumina HiSeq 2000. A universal primer binding site was introduced by template switching, and a unique molecular identifier was present in the final cDNA, enabling accurate counting of TCR cDNA molecules. Specific primers in the conserved constant-segment region were used to synthesize first-strand cDNA for TCR alpha and beta chains. Each cDNA library was double barcoded, with a SMART-Mk sample barcode plus Illumina barcodes, to control for contamination. Two successive PCR steps introduced TruSeq adapter sequences along with Illumina sample barcodes. The Illumina HiSeq platform was used with custom primers to sequence TCR alpha and beta cDNA libraries. The study's processing was this. Unique molecular identifiers were extracted from raw reads with MiGEC, and CDR3 positions were determined with MiXCR. For each individual, recombination models were inferred using an EM algorithm with the repgenHMM and IGoR tools. Shared clonotypes were analyzed with the tcR package in R, and sharing was normalized by the product of cloneset sizes. To study raw recombination without the effects of thymic and clonal selection, out-of-frame nonproductive sequences were analyzed. Through fastp at Q25 and MiXCR, TCRdb rebuilt clones from the public reads, retaining in-frame beta chains. Identical CDR3 proteins give one entry, which carries the most common genes and DNA. The V and J calls here are based on TCRdb, not the publication. Counted in this sample were 310,000 or so distinct CDR3 sequences; less than 9% of them appeared once. The ten top clones hold approximately 2.1% of the sample.

Every donor was a healthy Caucasian. The twin cohort consisted of three pairs of female monozygotic twins, all aged about 18 to 29 years. Using Miltenyi CD45RO+ enrichment and human naive T-cell isolation kits, memory (CD45RO+) and naive T cells were isolated from PBMC. This sample stems from a study of identical twins listed by TCRdb under 2016. In terms of the full investigation: The study deep-sequenced TCR alpha and beta repertoires from monozygotic twins, unrelated adults of various ages and cord blood to test whether fetal clonotypes persist. To rule out contamination, the twin experiments were replicated at different times with different library preparation protocols.

The paper as a whole reports these results and caveats: In monozygotic twins, recombination models systematically underestimated out-of-frame TCR alpha sharing, but the models matched the sharing seen between unrelated individuals. Abundant cord blood beta clonotypes carried fewer insertions; young adult naive repertoires showed a weaker similar trend, while memory repertoires showed none. In beta out-of-frame sequences, excess twin sharing was weaker, because having fewer shared sequences lowered the signal-to-noise ratio. Zero-insertion analyses could be partly confounded by invariant T cells such as MAIT and iNKT, though diverse VJ usage argued against such confounding for most clonotypes. Out-of-frame TCR alpha sequences shared between twins showed an excess of low generation-probability sequences compared with coincidental sharing between unrelated individuals. Because the same donors could not be followed over many years, the conclusions relied on cross-sectional statistical analysis.

CDR1 SGHDN and CDR2 FVKESK were looked up in the germline V gene. The germline V end is reduced by 4 bases and the J end by 13 bases; junction bases left unmatched: 15. The CDR3 covers 14 residues, taking in both the cysteine and the phenylalanine. Here the CDR3 DNA is all that survives: 42 bases in frame from base 1. In addition, the sample was reused for a study of yellow fever vaccine responses in identical twins. The second source states: According to the authors, in identical twins the way T cells responded to vaccination appeared partly convergent and partly personalized. In identical twins, the study followed T cell clones that responded to the vaccine with precision.

The clonotype was recovered from a woman between 18 and 30 years old in good health. The chain was built from TRBV14 and TRBJ1-2; 7 bases in the junction line up with TRBD1. The sample comprised memory (CD45RO+) T cells sorted from blood. Taken with the paper, the label for cell subset or site translates to: CD45RO+ enriched T cells. The CDR3 is CASSPQGGRVQSTF. The sequenced DNA is TGTGCCAGCAGCCCCCAGGGGGGACGGGTGCAAAGCACCTTC.